The source of this T cell receptor beta chain is a study of low-dose radiotherapy and immunotherapy resistance in tumors. Across the study: Patients of Cohort 1 had 0.5 Gy fractions every 2 weeks, which summed to 6.5 Gy. Once cycle 1 day 1 began, patients took oral aspirin 300 mg daily for four cycles.

The germline gives CDR1 MDHEN, CDR2 SYDVKM. This CDR3 has 13 amino acids. Alpha- and beta-chain coverage of first-strand cDNA came from TRAV- and TRBV-specific primers. Amplification of TCRs used a constant-region primer and V-primer adapter for roughly 21 PCR cycles. MiXCR, applied by TCRdb to the reads, yields one record per CDR3 protein. Of 65,000 to 95,000 distinct CDR3 sequences detected, under 20% appear once; the ten largest clones hold approximately 1.5%. Of note for this clonotype: A far larger clone is one base from this, pointing to a likely read error. This CDR3 fails to terminate in the conserved phenylalanine or tryptophan, so it likely reflects a read error.

The time point here: after trial treatment. The treatment is: LDRT plus nivolumab, ipilimumab, low-dose cyclophosphamide and aspirin (RACIN trial). The donors, trial participants, received nivolumab, ipilimumab, aspirin, low-dose cyclophosphamide and low-dose radiotherapy. The material sequenced was PBMCs, taken after low-dose radiotherapy plus immunotherapy. This TCR derives from a male donor with prostate cancer. The chain uses TRBV28 and TRBJ1-5; unclear D gene. The CDR3 DNA reads TGTGCCACCAGTGTATCGACGAATCAGCCCCAGCATATT. It encodes CATSVSTNQPQHI.